These 20 T cell receptor beta chains share one sample of origin, sequenced in a study of early T cells in non-severe SARS-CoV-2 infection. TCRdb reprocessed the 5' RACE reads with MiXCR, giving one entry per CDR3 protein. The table records around 53,000 distinct CDR3 sequences, roughly 7.7% of them present only once. Sequencing was performed on whole blood. These receptors all come from an adult who was a healthcare worker with PCR-confirmed SARS-CoV-2 infection or an uninfected control (not recorded which).

This clonotype showed up many times. The chain is built from TRBV5-1 and TRBJ2-1; 7 bases map to TRBD1. The V segment lost 1 base and the J segment 1 base; nucleotides outside the gene matches: 5. The CDR3 covers 16 residues. Germline V lookup: CDR1 SGHRS, CDR2 YFSETQ. CDR3 sequence (DNA): TGCGCCAGCAGCTTGTCTCTGACAGGGTCCTACAATGAGCAGTTCTTC. This sequence encodes CASSLSLTGSYNEQFF.

The chain joins TRBV28 to TRBJ1-2, with D perhaps TRBD1 (5 bases). Germline CDR1 MDHEN, CDR2 SYDVKM. The CDR3 extends over 14 amino acids. Trimming removed 3 bases from V and 4 bases from J, with 12 bases in between. The CDR3: CASSLKLGGYGYTF. The DNA of the CDR3 is TGTGCCAGCAGTTTGAAGTTGGGGGGCTATGGCTACACCTTC.

This clonotype was counted at least ten times. The CDR3 DNA reads TGTGCCAGCAGTGCTCGGACAGAATACAATGAGCAGTTCTTC. Its protein is CASSARTEYNEQFF. This rearrangement joins TRBV6-4 to TRBJ2-1; D possibly corresponds to TRBD1 (6 bases). Per germline, CDR1 MRHNA and CDR2 SNTAGT. Trimming pared 4 bases from V and 4 bases from J, leaving 11 bases between. The length of the CDR3 is 14 residues.

This clonotype appeared many times. The chain joins TRBV6-1 to TRBJ1-5; D ambiguous. The V end was cut by 6 bases, the J end by 2 bases, with 5 bases between. Germline lookup yields CDR1 MNHNS and CDR2 SASEGT. The CDR3 contains 12 residues. CDR3 sequence reads: CASSDGNQPQHF. As DNA, the CDR3 is TGTGCCAGCAGCGATGGCAATCAGCCCCAGCATTTT.

This clonotype was observed a handful of times. This chain uses TRBV19 with TRBJ2-1; D ambiguous. Trimming left V 0 bases short and J 0 bases short, with 6 bases between. The CDR3 loop spans 15 amino acids. CDR1 and CDR2 from the germline V gene are LNHDA and SQIVND (reference sequence). CDR3 coding DNA: TGTGCCAGTAGTATAGACAGTAACTCCTACAATGAGCAGTTCTTC. As protein: CASSIDSNSYNEQFF.

This clonotype was seen repeatedly, ten times or more. The rearrangement joins TRBV12-3 or TRBV12-4 to TRBJ2-2; TRBD1 agrees at 9 bases. This CDR3 contains 15 residues. With 6 bases clipped from V and 6 bases from J, the junction kept 8 bases outside the gene matches. As DNA, the CDR3 is TGTGCCAGCAGACTTACAGGGGGCTCCTCCGGGGAGCTGTTTTTT. Translation: CASRLTGGSSGELFF.

This clonotype has a handful of counts. V gene TRBV5-4 combines with J gene TRBJ2-3; TRBD2 is a possible D gene (6 bases). CDR1 is SGHNT and CDR2 is YYREEE in the germline V gene (reference sequence). V was trimmed by 2 bases and J by 2 bases, leaving 15 bases between them. The CDR3 totals 16 residues. The CDR3 DNA sequence: TGTGCCAGCAGCTTTGGCCCGGGACTTTACACAGATACGCAGTATTTT. Amino acids: CASSFGPGLYTDTQYF. Full variable domain (missing parts from reference TRBV5-4 and TRBJ2-3): ETGVTQSPTHLIKTRGQQVTLRCSSQSGHNTVSWYQQALGQGPQFIFQYYREEENGRGNFPPRFSGLQFPNYSSELNVNALELDDSALYLCASSFGPGLYTDTQYFGPGTRLTVL.

V is TRBV7-2 and J is TRBJ1-2; D is unresolved. CDR1 and CDR2 (germline): SGHTA, FQGNSA. The CDR3 runs 14 residues. V lost 0 bases to trimming and J lost 2 bases, with 7 bases between them. CDR3: CASSLAGVNYGYTF. CDR3 sequence (DNA): TGTGCCAGCAGCTTAGCCGGCGTCAACTATGGCTACACCTTC.

This clonotype was picked up a small number of times. The chain is built from TRBV12-3 or TRBV12-4 and TRBJ2-1; D call uncertain. This CDR3 comprises 12 residues. V was clipped by 7 bases and J by 10 bases, with 14 bases between them. The CDR3 sequence: CASTLGKGEQFF. The CDR3 DNA is TGTGCCAGCACTTTGGGAAAGGGCGAGCAGTTCTTC.

This clonotype came up a few times. CDR3 in amino acids: CSASPQGVNYEQYF. CDR3 nucleotide sequence: TGCAGTGCTAGCCCCCAGGGGGTGAACTACGAGCAGTACTTC. The chain recombines TRBV20-1 with TRBJ2-7; 7 positions agree with TRBD1. The V gene's germline CDR1 is DFQATT and CDR2 SNEGSKA (reference sequence). The trim removed 3 bases at V and 3 bases at J, leaving 8 bases unmatched. The CDR3 has 14 amino acids.

This clonotype was detected ten times or more. The J gene is TRBJ1-1, the V gene TRBV3-1; D is possibly TRBD1 (5 bases). Looked up from germline, CDR1 is LGHDT and CDR2 is YNNKEL (reference sequence). This CDR3 contains 16 residues. V was pared by 4 bases and J by 1 base, with 16 bases between. The CDR3 spells CASSRNTGVQNTEAFF. Here the CDR3 DNA reads TGTGCCAGCAGCCGAAACACAGGTGTCCAGAACACTGAAGCTTTCTTT.

This clonotype was recorded many times. The chain has TRBV6-6 and TRBJ1-5; TRBD1 aligns across 10 bases. V gave up 0 bases and J gave up 4 bases; unmatched junction bases: 3. Germline V gives CDR1 MNHNY, CDR2 SVGAGI (reference sequence). The CDR3 spans 16 residues. The CDR3 DNA reads TGTGCCAGCAGTTACTCCGGGACAGGGGAAAATCAGCCCCAGCATTTT. Its translation: CASSYSGTGENQPQHF.

This clonotype was detected many times. V is TRBV6-6 and J is TRBJ1-1; D is unclear. Trimming removed 6 bases at V and 1 base at J, with 9 bases between. Germline lookup yields CDR1 MNHNY and CDR2 SVGAGI (reference sequence). This CDR3 contains 13 residues. CDR3 region: CASRWTGNTEAFF. For the CDR3, the DNA is TGTGCCAGCAGATGGACGGGGAACACTGAAGCTTTCTTT.

This clonotype was seen at least ten times. The chain employs TRBV20-1 and TRBJ1-1; a possible D gene is TRBD1 (6 bases). This CDR3 has 15 amino acids. Trimming took off 3 bases at V and 1 base at J, with 15 bases between the two ends. CDR1 DFQATT and CDR2 SNEGSKA come from the germline V gene (reference sequence). The CDR3 is CSASVGGRGNTEAFF. Written as DNA, the CDR3 is TGCAGTGCTAGCGTGGGGGGGCGAGGGAACACTGAAGCTTTCTTT.

This clonotype was found a few times. The chain uses TRBV11-2 and TRBJ2-7, with TRBD1 as a possible D gene (6 bases). This CDR3 is 14 amino acids long. Germline V gene sequence: CDR1 SGHAT, CDR2 FQNNGV. V lost 5 bases and J 3 bases, leaving 14 bases between the germline ends. DNA for the CDR3: TGTGCCAGCAGCGGAGGACAGAGCCTCTACGAGCAGTACTTC. Its translation is CASSGGQSLYEQYF.

There are many counts of this clonotype. The CDR3 spells CASFGGRGSNQPQHF. The DNA for the CDR3 is TGTGCCTCCTTTGGAGGCAGGGGAAGTAATCAGCCCCAGCATTTT. V is TRBV24-1 and J is TRBJ1-5, with D maybe TRBD1 (6 bases). The CDR3 contains 15 residues. Germline CDR1 is KGHDR and CDR2 is SFDVKD. Trimming cost V 12 bases and J 4 bases, with 21 bases left between them.

This clonotype was counted many times. The chain joins TRBV27 to TRBJ2-7, with D tentatively TRBD1 (5 bases). Germline assignment: CDR1 MNHEY and CDR2 SMNVEV (reference sequence). CDR3 length equals 14 residues. The germline V and J ends were trimmed by 6 bases and 2 bases, with 14 bases remaining between them. The CDR3 loop is CASRSGKGTYEQYF. CDR3 coding DNA: TGTGCCAGCAGGTCAGGGAAAGGGACCTACGAGCAGTACTTC.

This clonotype was seen more than once but under ten times. This rearrangement joins TRBV27 to TRBJ1-3, with D hard to call. CDR3 length equals 12 residues. V was pared by 11 bases and J by 8 bases, with 16 bases between. The germline V gene encodes CDR1 MNHEY and CDR2 SMNVEV (reference sequence). For the CDR3, the DNA is TGTGCCTCTAGACCCGGGCAGTACACCATATATTTT. It translates to CASRPGQYTIYF.

In this sample, this clonotype turned up many times. The CDR3 DNA is TGTGCCAGCAGGCATCGCCGGACGGACTCTGGAAACACCATATATTTT. It translates to CASRHRRTDSGNTIYF. The V call is TRBV11-1, the J call TRBJ1-3; D gene ambiguous. The CDR3 has 16 amino acids. Trimming cost V 6 bases and J 0 bases, with 15 bases left between them. The germline gives CDR1 SGHAT, CDR2 FQDESV (reference sequence).

This clonotype was detected a few times. V and J are TRBV4-2 and TRBJ2-2; 9 positions agree with TRBD2. This CDR3 region has 16 residues. Germline CDR1 LGHNA, CDR2 YNFKEQ. V trimming: 6 bases; J trimming: 0 bases; junction bases outside the gene matches: 5. For the CDR3, the DNA is TGTGCCAGCAGACCCGCTAGCGGGGCGAACACCGGGGAGCTGTTTTTT. Its protein is CASRPASGANTGELFF.